This section outlines one T cell receptor (beta chain) sequence together with its context. What it binds is not known. Several immunoSEQ plates received, in even portions, the genomic DNA of each subset. The data were produced by immunoSEQ multiplex PCR, yet TCRdb's version contains in-frame clones alone and is incomplete. The repertoire holds roughly 1,000,000 clones, with around 82% as singletons. Trimming left V 4 bases short and J 0 bases short, with 7 bases between. The length of the CDR3 is 13 residues. CDR1 and CDR2 from the germline V gene are SGHTS and YDEGEE. The sample belongs to a study of shared clonotypes between healthy human individuals. At the level of the study: Every donor yielded three CD4 naive, three CD4 memory, two CD8 naive and one CD8 memory plate. Study-level findings and limits: Sharing across four donors was highest in naive CD4 (roughly 5%) and lowest in memory CD8 (around 0.4%). Generally, estimated richness proved larger in naive subsets than it did in memory subsets.

This sequence was found in a man aged 18 to 35 in good health. Some clones in this sample may be carry-over from other donors' samples. J is TRBJ1-1 and V is TRBV5-8; D is uncertain. The sample was memory CD4+ T cells from PBMCs. The subset here: CD45RA-negative fraction. The CDR3 DNA sequence: TGTGCCAGCAGCGCGGATATGAACACTGAAGCTTTCTTT. Translation gives CASSADMNTEAFF.